This TCR beta chain comes out of a study of T cells in Graves' hyperthyroidism and ophthalmopathy. After removal of 3 bases from V and 4 bases from J, the junction contained 9 bases not matched to a gene. This CDR3 has 15 amino acids. The germline V gene encodes CDR1 DFQATT and CDR2 SNEGSKA (reference sequence). From RNA transcripts, TCR beta CDR3 regions were amplified. Carried out on the TCR CDR3, a first-round RT-PCR used the HTBI primer set. Each CDR3 protein gets one entry after TCRdb re-called the multiplex PCR reads with MiXCR. Of 75,000 to 100,000 distinct CDR3 sequences listed, approximately 56% are singletons.

The V gene is TRBV20-1, the J gene TRBJ2-5; TRBD2 matches at 9 bases. Sequencing used blood. The receptor comes from a woman aged 40 to 50 with Graves' hyperthyroidism. As DNA, the CDR3 is TGCAGTGCTAGTAAGGGGGGCGGGAGGGGAGAGACCCAGTACTTC. Amino acid sequence: CSASKGGGRGETQYF.